This is a list of T cell receptor beta chains from one sample in a study of OX40 agonist ivuxolimab in advanced cancers. Generated by immunoSEQ multiplex PCR, the TCRdb table keeps only in-frame clones and is missing some. Of some 100,000 clones listed, less than 95% were seen once; the top ten hold approximately 0.58%. The material was CD4+ or CD8+ T cells sorted from blood, obtained in a trial of the OX40 agonist ivuxolimab. Receptor source: an adult with an advanced solid tumor such as melanoma, head and neck, liver or kidney cancer. Each CDR3 is given with its conserved first and last residue. The D gene is left open where the match is weak. A row's size may be missing; if present it is once, few, many or a size class.

length,J,size,D,V,CDR3,DNA
16,TRBJ1-5,NA,NA,TRBV28,CASVPEGIYSNQPQHF,TGTGCCAGCGTCCCGGAAGGGATATATAGCAATCAGCCCCAGCATTTT
10,TRBJ1-4,NA,NA,TRBV6-5,CASQNEKLFF,TGTGCCAGCCAGAATGAAAAACTGTTTTTT
15,TRBJ2-3,NA,TRBD2,TRBV18,CASSPASGRADTQYF,TGTGCCAGCTCACCAGCTAGCGGGAGGGCCGATACGCAGTATTTT
15,TRBJ2-1,NA,NA,TRBV18,CASSVRGAGNHEQFF,TGTGCCAGCTCCGTCCGTGGGGCCGGCAACCATGAGCAGTTCTTC
15,TRBJ1-5,NA,TRBD1,TRBV28,CASGTGTGNNQPQHF,TGTGCCAGCGGTACCGGGACAGGGAACAATCAGCCCCAGCATTTT
14,TRBJ2-3,NA,NA,TRBV27,CASTSGVSTDTQYF,TGTGCCAGCACTTCGGGGGTCAGCACAGATACGCAGTATTTT
15,TRBJ2-3,NA,NA,TRBV18,CASSRTAGAPDTQYF,TGTGCCAGCTCAAGGACCGCGGGGGCCCCAGATACGCAGTATTTT
14,TRBJ1-2,NA,NA,TRBV5-1,CASSVGPGLFGYTF,TGCGCCAGCAGCGTCGGTCCAGGGTTATTTGGCTACACCTTC
14,TRBJ2-7,NA,NA,TRBV10-3,CAISPPREPYEQYF,TGTGCCATCAGCCCCCCCCGGGAGCCCTACGAGCAGTACTTC
17,TRBJ1-2,NA,TRBD1,TRBV7-2,CASSGGQGMRAHYGYTF,TGTGCCAGCAGCGGAGGACAGGGGATGAGAGCTCACTATGGCTACACCTTC
13,TRBJ2-3,NA,TRBD2,TRBV6-5,CASRTSGGDTQYF,TGTGCCAGCAGGACTAGCGGGGGGGATACGCAGTATTTT
11,TRBJ1-2,NA,NA,TRBV28,CASSSRQGYTF,TGTGCCAGCAGTTCTCGACAGGGCTACACCTTC
13,TRBJ1-1,NA,NA,TRBV18,CASSPGQDTEAFF,TGTGCCAGCTCACCCGGTCAGGACACTGAAGCTTTCTTT
12,TRBJ2-7,NA,NA,TRBV10-3,CAISQLGREQYF,TGTGCCATCAGTCAACTAGGCCGGGAGCAGTACTTC
14,TRBJ2-7,NA,NA,TRBV5-1,CASSLTGSLNEQYF,TGCGCCAGCAGCTTGACTGGCTCACTAAACGAGCAGTACTTC
16,TRBJ2-5,NA,NA,TRBV9,CASSVDGRLLSETQYF,TGTGCCAGCAGCGTAGACGGCCGCCTCCTGTCCGAGACCCAGTACTTC
16,TRBJ1-1,NA,NA,TRBV15,CATSRDRETLNTEAFF,TGTGCCACCAGCAGAGATCGGGAGACTTTGAACACTGAAGCTTTCTTT
15,TRBJ1-1,NA,TRBD1,TRBV5-6,CASSYRQGLGTEAFF,TGTGCCAGCAGTTACAGACAGGGGCTTGGCACTGAAGCTTTCTTT
13,TRBJ1-1,NA,NA,TRBV7-9,CASSLHLNTEAFF,TGTGCCAGCAGCTTACATCTGAACACTGAAGCTTTCTTT
16,TRBJ2-2,NA,NA,TRBV25-1,CASSEPGSTNTGELFF,TGTGCCAGCAGTGAACCGGGATCCACGAACACCGGGGAGCTGTTTTTT
18,TRBJ2-6,NA,NA,TRBV7-3,CASSLGPQGAAGANVLTF,TGTGCCAGCAGCTTAGGACCGCAGGGCGCGGCTGGGGCCAACGTCCTGACTTTC
14,TRBJ2-1,NA,NA,TRBV9,CASSRWGEYNEQFF,TGTGCCAGCTCCAGGTGGGGGGAGTACAATGAGCAGTTCTTC
15,TRBJ1-5,NA,NA,TRBV6-6,CASSYSIHSNQPQHF,TGTGCCAGCAGTTACTCGATACATAGCAATCAGCCCCAGCATTTT
13,TRBJ2-5,NA,NA,TRBV5-1,CASSSNTQETQYF,TGCGCCAGCAGCTCTAACACTCAAGAGACCCAGTACTTC
16,TRBJ2-1,NA,TRBD2,TRBV6-1,CASSEITSGSSHEQFF,TGTGCCAGCAGTGAAATCACTAGCGGGAGTTCCCATGAGCAGTTCTTC
21,TRBJ1-5,NA,TRBD1,TRBV27,CASSLSAIPDRGLGGIQPQHF,TGTGCCAGCAGTTTATCCGCCATACCCGACAGGGGCCTGGGTGGCATTCAGCCCCAGCATTTT
15,TRBJ2-2,NA,NA,TRBV7-3,CASSSRGSNTGELFF,TGTGCCAGCAGCTCACGGGGGAGCAACACCGGGGAGCTGTTTTTT
11,TRBJ2-1,once,NA,TRBV20-1,CSAGTGNEQFF,TGCAGTGCTGGGACTGGCAATGAGCAGTTCTTC
15,TRBJ2-7,NA,TRBD2,TRBV11-1,CASSASAGGTYEQYF,TGTGCCAGCAGCGCTAGCGCCGGGGGGACCTACGAGCAGTACTTC
16,TRBJ2-3,NA,TRBD2,TRBV5-4,CASSLWVAGVIDTQYF,TGTGCCAGCAGCTTGTGGGTAGCGGGAGTCATAGATACGCAGTATTTT
15,TRBJ2-7,NA,NA,TRBV7-9,CASSLSLSDSYEQYF,TGTGCCAGCAGCTTAAGTCTGTCCGATTCCTACGAGCAGTACTTC
13,TRBJ2-7,NA,TRBD1,TRBV28,CASRPDRGAGQYF,TGTGCCAGCAGACCGGACAGGGGGGCCGGGCAGTACTTC
18,TRBJ1-5,NA,NA,TRBV19,CASNPGPGREGSNQPQHF,TGTGCCAGTAACCCTGGGCCTGGCAGGGAAGGTAGCAATCAGCCCCAGCATTTT
13,TRBJ1-2,NA,NA,TRBV7-2,CASSTRQAYGYTF,TGTGCCAGCAGCACACGACAGGCATATGGCTACACCTTC
14,TRBJ1-1,NA,NA,TRBV18,CASSPSIMNTEAFF,TGTGCCAGCTCACCATCAATCATGAACACTGAAGCTTTCTTT
16,TRBJ2-1,NA,TRBD2,TRBV7-6,CASSLLSGTSLNEQFF,TGTGCCAGCAGCTTACTCTCCGGGACTAGTCTCAATGAGCAGTTCTTC
14,TRBJ2-4,NA,TRBD2,TRBV6-5,CASRRTSGQNIQYF,TGTGCCAGCAGACGGACTAGCGGCCAAAACATTCAGTACTTC
13,TRBJ1-1,NA,NA,TRBV5-1,CASRRDGNTEAFF,TGCGCCAGCAGGAGGGACGGGAACACTGAAGCTTTCTTT